This entry concerns a single TCR beta chain. Antigen specificity is unknown. Using RNA transcripts as the source, TCR beta CDR3 regions were amplified. The HTBI primer set was used in a first-round RT-PCR of the TCR CDR3. Each CDR3 protein gets one entry after TCRdb re-called the multiplex PCR reads with MiXCR. The sample consists of over 300,000 distinct CDR3 sequences, approximately 13% of them appearing once. The CDR3 has 15 residues. Germline V gives CDR1 DFQATT, CDR2 SNEGSKA (reference sequence). The V and J ends lost 1 base and 2 bases respectively, with 12 bases between them. The sample belongs to a study of T cells in Graves' hyperthyroidism and ophthalmopathy. Study overall: Sampling of peripheral blood happened at initial diagnosis, prior to any treatment.

Findings of the study overall: By a 13 V-J model, ophthalmopathy was set apart from stable hyperthyroidism.

Diagnostic decisions used clinical symptoms, serum thyroxine and TRAb, thyroid ultrasound and orbital computed tomography. V and J are TRBV20-1 and TRBJ1-5; TRBD1 might be the D (6 bases). Sequencing was carried out using blood. This TCR derives from a woman aged 55-70 years with Graves' hyperthyroidism. CDR3 region: CSARGGRRGNQPQHF. The CDR3 region has the DNA TGCAGTGCTAGAGGGGGGCGGAGAGGCAATCAGCCCCAGCATTTT.